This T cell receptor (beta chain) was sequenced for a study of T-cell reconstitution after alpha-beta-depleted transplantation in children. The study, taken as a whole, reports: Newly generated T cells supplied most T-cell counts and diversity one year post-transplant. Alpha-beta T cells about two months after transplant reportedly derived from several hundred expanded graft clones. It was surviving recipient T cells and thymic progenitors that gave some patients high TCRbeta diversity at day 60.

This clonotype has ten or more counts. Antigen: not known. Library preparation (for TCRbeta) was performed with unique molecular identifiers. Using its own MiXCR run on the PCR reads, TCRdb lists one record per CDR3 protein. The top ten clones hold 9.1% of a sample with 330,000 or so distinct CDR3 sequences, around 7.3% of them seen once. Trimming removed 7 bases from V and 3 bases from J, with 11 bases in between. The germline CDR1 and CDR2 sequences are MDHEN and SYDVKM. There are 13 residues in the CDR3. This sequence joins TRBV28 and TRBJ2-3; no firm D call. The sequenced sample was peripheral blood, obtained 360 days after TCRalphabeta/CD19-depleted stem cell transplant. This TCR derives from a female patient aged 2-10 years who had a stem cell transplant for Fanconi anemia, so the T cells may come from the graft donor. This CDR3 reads CASNSELTDTQYF. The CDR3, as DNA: TGTGCCAGCAACTCTGAACTTACAGATACGCAGTATTTT.